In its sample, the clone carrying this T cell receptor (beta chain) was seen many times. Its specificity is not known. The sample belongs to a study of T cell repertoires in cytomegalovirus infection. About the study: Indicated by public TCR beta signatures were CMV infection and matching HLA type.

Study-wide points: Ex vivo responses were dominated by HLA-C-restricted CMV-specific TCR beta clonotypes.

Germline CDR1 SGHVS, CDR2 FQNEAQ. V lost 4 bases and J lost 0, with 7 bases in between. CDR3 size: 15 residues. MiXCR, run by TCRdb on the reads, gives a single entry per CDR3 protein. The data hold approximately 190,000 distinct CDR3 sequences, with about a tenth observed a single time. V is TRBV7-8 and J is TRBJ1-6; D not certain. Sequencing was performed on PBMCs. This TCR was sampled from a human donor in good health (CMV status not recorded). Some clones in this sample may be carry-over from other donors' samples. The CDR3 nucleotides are TGTGCCAGCAGCTCAATGAGCTCCTATAATTCACCCCTCCACTTT. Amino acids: CASSSMSSYNSPLHF.